A selection of T cell receptor beta chains follows, all from one sample in a study of blood T cell repertoires in COVID-19. Libraries were prepared by immunoSEQ multiplex PCR; TCRdb keeps only in-frame clonotypes and omits some of them. The data hold 90,000 to 100,000 clones, with 90% observed a single time. Material: peripheral blood. The receptor set was obtained from a man aged 50-59 years with acute or convalescent COVID-19. CDR3s include the opening cysteine and the closing phenylalanine or tryptophan. D genes are given only for firm matches.

d_call j_call v_call cdr3_length cdr3_aa
TRBD2 TRBJ2-7 TRBV6-5 15 CASSPGGAVGLEQYF
TRBD1 TRBJ2-5 TRBV19 14 CASSLRTGRETQYF
- TRBJ2-1 TRBV18 16 CASSPSGHNSYNEQFF
- TRBJ1-4 TRBV7-8 15 CASSKVGRTNEKLFF
TRBD1 TRBJ1-1 TRBV27 16 CASSLTNIQGATEAFF
TRBD1 TRBJ1-3 TRBV30 13 CAWDREAGNTIYF
- TRBJ1-1 TRBV6-2/TRBV6-3 17 CASSYRNFGGSDTEAFF
TRBD1 TRBJ1-2 TRBV11-2 15 CASSPIRAGGYGYTF
- TRBJ1-1 TRBV27 18 CASRPAGVVLAANTEAFF
- TRBJ1-1 TRBV29-1 11 CSALLNTEAFF
TRBD1 TRBJ1-1 TRBV5-1 14 CASSSQGGPKEAFF
- TRBJ1-5 TRBV6-5 15 CASSYSGQRNQPQHF
- TRBJ2-3 TRBV7-9 15 CASSYKAGGEDTQYF
TRBD2 TRBJ2-7 TRBV4-3 15 CASSHYHGRAYEQYF
TRBD2 TRBJ2-1 TRBV4-1 15 CASSQAGTSFDEQFF
- TRBJ2-5 TRBV5-6 14 CASSLGMGPGAQYF
TRBD2 TRBJ2-5 TRBV15 21 CATSRDPGAGSGRAAQETQYF
TRBD1 TRBJ1-2 TRBV27 13 CASFNRGQRGYTF
TRBD1 TRBJ2-1 TRBV5-1 14 CASSGYGTAFEQFF
TRBD1 TRBJ1-5 TRBV4-1 16 CASSQGQGRFNQPQHF
TRBD1 TRBJ2-3 TRBV4-1 16 CASSREPGQGTDTQYF
- TRBJ1-1 TRBV11-2 15 CASGQRTALNTEAFF
- TRBJ1-5 TRBV6-2/TRBV6-3 17 CASSYQGGGSSNQPQHF
TRBD1 TRBJ1-5 TRBV5-1 15 CASSLEGGQGQPQHF
- TRBJ2-1 TRBV23-1 15 CAYSRAGLPENEQFF
TRBD2 TRBJ2-7 TRBV3-1/TRBV3-2 13 CASSEREGHEQYF
- TRBJ1-6 TRBV6-5 14 CASSYGTVRAPLHF
- TRBJ1-6 TRBV11-2 15 CASSLLTHSDSPLHF
- TRBJ1-2 TRBV5-1 15 CASSLGTMNSYGYTF
TRBD1 TRBJ1-1 TRBV5-1 13 CASSNTGGTEAFF
- TRBJ1-2 TRBV27 15 CASSFAGQRTYGYTF
- TRBJ2-6 TRBV6-5 14 CASSQSSGANVLTF
- TRBJ1-3 TRBV28 14 CASSSPGVENTIYF
- TRBJ1-4 TRBV27 16 CASSLGAGLINEKLFF
TRBD2 TRBJ2-3 TRBV19 15 CASSIVASGRDTQYF
TRBD2 TRBJ2-2 TRBV11-2 17 CASSSRRDWGGTGELFF
- TRBJ2-1 TRBV2 15 CASSAGHFSYNEQFF
TRBD1 TRBJ1-2 TRBV3-1/TRBV3-2 14 CASSQGQGVDGYTF
- TRBJ1-1 TRBV9 15 CASSVEAGVWTEAFF
TRBD2 TRBJ2-3 TRBV4-1 16 CASRPVGGGSTDTQYF
- TRBJ2-2 TRBV7-2 13 CASSLTLTGELFF